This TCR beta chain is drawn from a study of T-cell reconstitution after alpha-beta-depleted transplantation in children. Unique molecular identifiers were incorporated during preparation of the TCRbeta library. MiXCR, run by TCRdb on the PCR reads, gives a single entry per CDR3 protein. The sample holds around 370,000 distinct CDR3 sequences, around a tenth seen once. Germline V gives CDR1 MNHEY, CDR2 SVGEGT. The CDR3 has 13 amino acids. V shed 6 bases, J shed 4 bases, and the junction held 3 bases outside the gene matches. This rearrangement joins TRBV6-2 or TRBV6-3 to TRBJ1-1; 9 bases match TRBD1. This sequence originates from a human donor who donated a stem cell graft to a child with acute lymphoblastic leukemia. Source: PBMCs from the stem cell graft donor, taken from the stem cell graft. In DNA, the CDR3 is TGTGCCAGCAGGGGGACAGGGATCACTGAAGCTTTCTTT. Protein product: CASRGTGITEAFF.